Described below is a single TCR beta chain sequence and its context. The antigen is not known. This entry belongs to a study of cytomegalovirus exposure and HLA in healthy donors. Trimming cost V 4 bases and J 9 bases, with 20 bases left between them. CDR1 is SGHRS, CDR2 YFSETQ, per germline. This CDR3 region has 16 residues. The PCR made use of 60 Vbeta and 13 Jbeta primers. The repertoire was sequenced with immunoSEQ multiplex PCR; TCRdb's copy has only in-frame clones and lacks some. The table includes approximately 37,000 clones, 70% to 85% detected once. Study results and caveats: A later analysis associated 16,951 TCR beta sequences with HLA alleles at a 0.05 false discovery rate. In a later analysis, HLA-associated beta chains showed higher expansion and lower generation probabilities than comparable chains.

The sequenced sample was PBMCs. The sequence came from a woman between 18 and 29 years old in good health and CMV-seropositive. The rearrangement uses TRBV5-1 and TRBJ1-6; D call uncertain. The CDR3 loop is CASSGLGPPGGSPLHF. CDR3 nucleotides: TGCGCCAGCAGCGGACTCGGGCCTCCGGGCGGTTCACCCCTCCACTTT.